A selection of T cell receptor beta chains follows, all from one sample in a study of blood T cell repertoires in COVID-19. The repertoire was sequenced with immunoSEQ multiplex PCR; TCRdb's copy has only in-frame clones and lacks some. The table records around 72,000 clones, about 82% of them present only once. Sequencing input: peripheral blood. Receptor source: a woman between 55 and 75 years old with acute or convalescent COVID-19. The CDR3 runs from the conserved cysteine through the conserved F or W. A D gene is named only where the DNA matches it firmly. Clone size is not always given. Where it is, it says once, few, many or a class for expanded clones.

clone_size j_call d_call v_call cdr3_aa cdr3_nt
. TRBJ1-3 . TRBV29-1 CSVEDAGSGNTIYF TGCAGCGTTGAAGATGCGGGCTCTGGAAACACCATATATTTT
. TRBJ2-1 TRBD1 TRBV19 CASSVGQGLGEQFF TGTGCCAGTAGTGTGGGACAGGGATTGGGTGAGCAGTTCTTC
once TRBJ1-1 . TRBV6-5 CASQVGLLNTEAFF TGTGCTTCCCAGGTGGGACTTTTGAACACTGAAGCTTTCTTT
. TRBJ1-4 . TRBV2 CASSAYPNEKLFF TGTGCCAGCAGTGCGTATCCTAATGAAAAACTGTTTTTT
. TRBJ2-1 TRBD1 TRBV6-5 CASRRTGGDEQFF TGTGCCAGCAGAAGAACAGGGGGCGATGAGCAGTTCTTC
. TRBJ2-7 TRBD1 TRBV5-6 CASSIRTGVEQYF TGTGCCAGCAGCATAAGGACAGGGGTCGAGCAGTACTTC
. TRBJ1-3 TRBD1 TRBV3-1/TRBV3-2 CASSPWTGHSGNTIYF TGTGCCAGCAGCCCCTGGACAGGCCACTCTGGAAACACCATATATTTT
. TRBJ2-7 TRBD1 TRBV5-1 CASSLAPGQGVYEQYF TGCGCCAGCAGCTTGGCTCCGGGACAGGGGGTCTACGAGCAGTACTTC
. TRBJ1-2 . TRBV9 CASSDDRTGNGYTF TGTGCCAGCAGCGACGATCGAACAGGGAATGGCTACACCTTC
few TRBJ1-5 TRBD1 TRBV2 CASSRRLMTGDRQPQHF TGTGCCAGCAGCCGGAGACTTATGACAGGGGATCGTCAGCCCCAGCATTTT
. TRBJ2-3 TRBD2 TRBV3-1/TRBV3-2 CASSRAGGPADTQYF TGTGCCAGCAGCCGAGCGGGGGGGCCGGCAGATACGCAGTATTTT
. TRBJ2-7 . TRBV3-1/TRBV3-2 CASSQNRYEQYF TGTGCCAGCAGCCAGAATAGATACGAGCAGTACTTC
few TRBJ1-2 . TRBV15 CATSRELGFTTYGYTF TGTGCCACCAGCAGAGAGTTGGGTTTCACGACTTATGGCTACACCTTC
. TRBJ2-7 . TRBV18 CASSPAGNEQYF TGTGCCAGCTCACCAGCGGGTAACGAGCAGTACTTC
. TRBJ2-5 TRBD2 TRBV14 CASSRLAGGPEETQYF TGTGCCAGCAGCCGTCTAGCGGGGGGGCCTGAGGAGACCCAGTACTTC
. TRBJ1-1 . TRBV25-1 CASSSTGSTEAFF TGTGCCAGCAGTTCCACAGGGTCAACTGAAGCTTTCTTT
. TRBJ1-6 . TRBV5-4 CASSSGLTMVGNSPLHF TGTGCCAGCAGCTCGGGACTTACCATGGTGGGGAATTCACCCCTCCACTTT
. TRBJ2-5 . TRBV7-3 CASSLSATGKETQYF TGTGCCAGCAGCTTGTCTGCTACAGGAAAAGAGACCCAGTACTTC
. TRBJ2-3 . TRBV4-1 CASRILAVPSTDTQYF TGCGCCAGCAGAATCTTAGCGGTCCCTAGCACAGATACGCAGTATTTT
few TRBJ1-4 TRBD1 TRBV5-1 CASSDGQGKPERATNEKLFF TGCGCCAGCAGCGATGGACAGGGAAAACCCGAAAGAGCAACTAATGAAAAACTGTTTTTT
. TRBJ1-4 . TRBV2 CASSGVGAPNEKLFF TGTGCCAGCAGTGGCGTGGGCGCCCCTAATGAAAAACTGTTTTTT
. TRBJ1-2 . TRBV2 CASSDQGYGYTF TGTGCCAGCAGTGACCAGGGGTATGGCTACACCTTC
. TRBJ2-1 . TRBV7-6 CASSLEQRVGSEQFF TGTGCCAGCAGCTTAGAACAACGGGTGGGGAGTGAGCAGTTCTTC
. TRBJ2-3 . TRBV24-1 CATGTPGDTQYF TGTGCCACCGGGACACCGGGGGATACGCAGTATTTT
. TRBJ2-1 TRBD2 TRBV5-4 CASSYRLAAYNEQFF TGTGCCAGCAGCTATAGACTAGCAGCCTACAATGAGCAGTTCTTC
. TRBJ2-1 TRBD2 TRBV27 CASSTPGTSGSNEQFF TGTGCCAGCAGTACACCCGGGACTAGCGGGAGTAATGAGCAGTTCTTC
. TRBJ2-3 TRBD2 TRBV19 CASSQSGRGADTQYF TGTGCCAGTAGCCAGAGCGGGAGGGGGGCAGATACGCAGTATTTT
. TRBJ2-7 TRBD1 TRBV2 CAIEWKVGTGGRVQYF TGTGCCATCGAGTGGAAGGTCGGGACAGGGGGGCGAGTGCAGTACTTC
. TRBJ2-1 TRBD2 TRBV30 CAWSDLFLAGDLREQFF TGTGCCTGGAGTGATTTGTTCCTAGCGGGAGATCTTCGGGAGCAGTTCTTC
. TRBJ2-1 TRBD2 TRBV18 CASSREREVVNEQFF TGTGCCAGCTCACGGGAGCGGGAGGTGGTTAATGAGCAGTTCTTC
. TRBJ1-6 TRBD1 TRBV2 CASRDRSSYNSPLHF TGTGCCAGCAGGGACAGGAGCTCCTATAATTCACCCCTCCACTTT
. TRBJ1-2 . TRBV7-3 CASSLIHQGNYGYTF TGTGCCAGCAGCTTAATCCACCAGGGGAACTATGGCTACACCTTC
few TRBJ1-1 TRBD1 TRBV5-4 CASSPRQGTNTEAFF TGTGCCAGCAGCCCAAGACAGGGAACGAACACTGAAGCTTTCTTT
. TRBJ1-1 TRBD1 TRBV9 CASSVGGGASTEAFF TGTGCCAGCAGCGTAGGAGGGGGCGCGTCGACTGAAGCTTTCTTT
. TRBJ2-7 . TRBV2 CASRAGQLEGQYF TGTGCCAGCAGGGCCGGACAGCTAGAGGGGCAGTACTTC
. TRBJ2-1 TRBD2 TRBV6-5 CASSQTGTRGNEQFF TGTGCCAGCAGCCAGACCGGGACTAGGGGCAATGAGCAGTTCTTC
once TRBJ1-2 TRBD1 TRBV19 CASSIQGAYGGYTF TGTGCCAGTAGTATCCAGGGGGCCTATGGGGGCTACACCTTC
. TRBJ2-1 . TRBV11-3 CASSLSSGSYNEQFF TGTGCCAGCAGCTTATCAAGCGGATCCTACAATGAGCAGTTCTTC
. TRBJ2-7 . TRBV4-2 CASSQDRPSIYEQYF TGTGCCAGCAGCCAAGATAGGCCTAGCATTTACGAGCAGTACTTC
. TRBJ1-2 . TRBV12-3/TRBV12-4 CASSLWPGYTF TGTGCCAGCAGTTTATGGCCGGGCTACACCTTC
few TRBJ1-6 . TRBV7-9 CASSPLGKGAYNSPLHF TGTGCCAGCAGCCCCTTAGGGAAGGGGGCCTATAATTCACCCCTCCACTTT
. TRBJ2-7 . TRBV3-1/TRBV3-2 CASSNTQGNYEQYF TGTGCCAGCAGTAACACCCAGGGGAACTACGAGCAGTACTTC
once TRBJ2-1 . TRBV9 CASSAQGTYYNEQFF TGTGCCAGCAGCGCCCAAGGGACATACTACAATGAGCAGTTCTTC
. TRBJ1-1 . TRBV5-8 CASSFLSYLNTEAFF TGTGCCAGCAGCTTCTTGTCCTACCTGAACACTGAAGCTTTCTTT
. TRBJ1-2 . TRBV5-6 CASSFYSYRSNYGYTF TGTGCCAGCAGCTTTTATTCGTACAGATCTAACTATGGCTACACCTTC
. TRBJ1-1 . TRBV5-1 CASSSQVNTEAFF TGCGCCAGCAGCTCACAGGTTAACACTGAAGCTTTCTTT
. TRBJ2-5 TRBD1 TRBV7-2 CASSLDSGGTGTQYF TGTGCCAGCAGCTTAGATTCAGGGGGCACGGGGACCCAGTACTTC
. TRBJ1-4 . TRBV29-1 CSVVPMGGANEKLFF TGCAGCGTTGTCCCCATGGGGGGGGCTAATGAAAAACTGTTTTTT
. TRBJ2-1 TRBD2 TRBV6-4 CASSEREGYNEQFF TGTGCCAGCAGTGAGCGGGAGGGCTACAATGAGCAGTTCTTC
. TRBJ1-4 . TRBV5-1 CASSLDTGATNEKLFF TGCGCCAGCAGCTTGGACACCGGAGCAACTAATGAAAAACTGTTTTTT